Each of the 9 T cell receptor beta chains below was sequenced from the same sample in a study of blood T cell repertoires in COVID-19. Here immunoSEQ multiplex PCR was the method, and the copy in TCRdb shows in-frame clones only, minus some. The table shows about 410,000 clones, with about nine tenths occurring only once. The sample comprised PBMCs or T cells enriched from blood (not recorded which). The receptors derive from a man aged 18 to 30 who had recovered from COVID-19.

This chain joins TRBV28 and TRBJ1-1; no definite D call. The CDR3 runs to 15 residues. Germline V gene lookup returns CDR1 MDHEN and CDR2 SYDVKM. Trimming pared 5 bases from V and 0 bases from J, leaving 13 bases between. The chain's CDR3 is CASSPDRPLNTEAFF. The DNA of the CDR3 is TGTGCCAGCAGTCCAGATCGCCCATTGAACACTGAAGCTTTCTTT. The complete variable domain, with remaining parts taken from reference TRBV28 and TRBJ1-1, reads DVKVTQSSRYLVKRTGEKVFLECVQDMDHENMFWYRQDPGLGLRLIYFSYDVKMKEKGDIPEGYSVSREKKERFSLILESASTNQTSMYLCASSPDRPLNTEAFFGQGTRLTVV.

The chain is built from TRBV28 and TRBJ2-5; 9 bases match TRBD1. The length of the CDR3 is 15 residues. Trimming removed 5 bases from V and 7 bases from J; junction bases left unmatched: 11. Germline V gives CDR1 MDHEN, CDR2 SYDVKM. CDR3 protein: CASSASGTGKGTQYF. The DNA of the CDR3 is TGTGCCAGCAGTGCATCCGGGACAGGGAAAGGGACCCAGTACTTC.

This sequence joins TRBV15 and TRBJ2-1, with 8 bases matching TRBD2. The germline V gene has CDR1 LNHNV and CDR2 YYDKDF (reference sequence). The V segment lost 11 bases and the J segment 4 bases; nucleotides outside the gene matches: 13. The CDR3 covers 15 residues. The DNA for the CDR3 is TGTGCCGCAGCCCCCCGGGCGGGGGGATACAATGAGCAGTTCTTC. Its protein product is CAAAPRAGGYNEQFF.

The chain combines TRBV5-1 with TRBJ2-5; 7 bases line up with TRBD2. V lost 5 bases and J lost 1; bases outside the gene matches: 8. CDR3 length equals 15 residues. CDR1 is SGHRS, CDR2 YFSETQ, per germline. DNA of the CDR3: TGCGCCAGCAGGAGGCTAGCGGAACTCCAAGAGACCCAGTACTTC. The encoded protein is CASRRLAELQETQYF.

The chain combines TRBV10-3 with TRBJ1-5, with D unclear. There are 13 residues in the CDR3. Trimming pared 11 bases from V and 0 bases from J, leaving 11 bases between. Germline V lookup: CDR1 ENHRY, CDR2 SYGVKD. Written as DNA, the CDR3 is TGTGCCCCTCTCGGTGATAGCAATCAGCCCCAGCATTTT. This translates into CAPLGDSNQPQHF.

The genes are TRBV5-1 and TRBJ2-3, with 7 bases fitting TRBD2. The CDR3 totals 15 residues. V lost 0 bases and J lost 1; bases outside the gene matches: 2. The V gene's germline CDR1 is SGHRS and CDR2 YFSETQ. CDR3 nucleotides: TGCGCCAGCAGCTTGGTAGGGAGGGGCACAGATACGCAGTATTTT. It translates to CASSLVGRGTDTQYF.

The gene calls are TRBV11-2 and TRBJ2-5, with D unresolved. Germline V lookup: CDR1 SGHAT, CDR2 FQNNGV. The V and J ends lost 3 bases and 2 bases respectively, with 7 bases between them. The CDR3 totals 13 residues. This CDR3 reads CASSLSRQETQYF. The CDR3 DNA reads TGTGCCAGCAGCTTGAGTAGACAAGAGACCCAGTACTTC.

This chain uses TRBV3-1 (or the pseudogene TRBV3-2) with TRBJ2-7; 9 bases map to TRBD1. CDR1 and CDR2 from the germline V gene are LGHDT and YNNKEL (reference sequence). Unmatched junction bases numbered 6, after V lost 5 bases and J lost 1 base. The CDR3 contains 15 residues. CDR3 in amino acids: CASSWTGTGSYEQYF. CDR3 nucleotide sequence: TGTGCCAGCAGCTGGACCGGGACAGGGTCCTACGAGCAGTACTTC.

This clone was found a few times. The CDR3 DNA reads TGTGCCAGCAGTAGGGACAGGGCTTACGAGCAGTACTTC. The encoded protein is CASSRDRAYEQYF. The chain is built from TRBV2 and TRBJ2-7; 9 bases align to TRBD1. Trimming removed 5 bases from V and 4 bases from J; junction bases left unmatched: 3. CDR1 and CDR2 (germline): SNHLY, FYNNEI. The length of the CDR3 is 13 residues.